This T cell receptor beta chain was identified in a study of response to subunit inactivated influenza vaccine (dated by TCRdb to the late 2010s). Background for the entire study: The study used deep quantitative T cell receptor repertoire profiling to track responses to a trivalent subunit inactivated influenza vaccine.

The germline V gene yields MNHEY for CDR1 and SVGAGI for CDR2. Its CDR3 holds 16 amino acids, cysteine through phenylalanine. Left in the record is the CDR3 DNA by itself, 48 bases read in frame from the first base. V is reduced by 0 bases and J by 2 bases, leaving a spacing of 10 bases between them. Regarding this clonotype: Which antigen it targets is not known. No base-level quality is on record; no much larger clone is a single base apart.

Findings and caveats that apply to the study as a whole: According to the authors, only a limited number of new T cells may be recruited by each seasonal influenza vaccination.

The library came from RT-PCR. Sequencing instrument: Illumina HiSeq 2500. The public sequencing data were trimmed at Q25 with fastp and processed into clonotypes with MiXCR by TCRdb, which kept only in-frame beta chains. Rows matching on CDR3 protein sequence are summarized as one entry with the most common DNA and genes. A total of under 950,000 distinct CDR3 sequences appear in this sample, 21% of them only once. The ten most abundant clones make up roughly 10% of the sample. The receptor comes from a man in his forties or fifties who received an inactivated influenza vaccine. Donor details come from another sample of the same person, matched by shared clones. The rearrangement joined TRBV6-5 to TRBJ1-4; no D gene is confidently identified. The sample in question was PBMCs from blood, obtained 4 to 6 days after vaccination. The DNA is as follows: TGTGCCAGCAGTTACTCGATGTGGGCTACTAATGAAAAACTGTTTTTT. Translated, this is CASSYSMWATNEKLFF.